Below, 17 T cell receptor beta chains from the same sample are listed, as sequenced in a study of early stage breast cancer tumors. Method: immunoSEQ multiplex PCR; TCRdb's copy keeps in-frame clones and lacks some. The data show about 51,000 clones, about three quarters seen once. Input material: blood. The receptor source for this set is a middle-aged person with breast cancer.

The J gene is TRBJ2-3, the V gene TRBV7-2; TRBD2 agrees at 11 bases. Germline V gene sequence: CDR1 SGHTA, CDR2 FQGNSA. CDR3 length: 14 amino acids. Trimming cost V 5 bases and J 5 bases; bases outside gene matches: 3. The CDR3 sequence is CASSELAGGDTQYF. The CDR3 region has the DNA TGTGCCAGCAGCGAGCTAGCGGGGGGAGATACGCAGTATTTT.

V and J are TRBV5-1 and TRBJ2-3; TRBD2 matches 7 bases. The CDR3 runs to 14 residues. Looked up from germline, CDR1 is SGHRS and CDR2 is YFSETQ. This CDR3 is CGDGGRAGTDTQYF. The CDR3 DNA reads TGCGGAGATGGGGGGAGGGCGGGCACAGATACGCAGTATTTT.

This clone was detected only a few times. The chain combines TRBV2 with TRBJ1-5; the D gene is possibly TRBD1 (5 bases). Germline V lookup: CDR1 SNHLY, CDR2 FYNNEI. V lost 2 bases and J lost 2, with 10 bases in between. CDR3 length: 15 amino acids. Here the CDR3 DNA reads TGTGCCAGCAGTGAACGGGTAGGGGGCAATCAGCCCCAGCATTTT. Translating it yields CASSERVGGNQPQHF.

The chain has TRBV19 and TRBJ2-4, with TRBD2 matching 8 bases. Germline V gene lookup returns CDR1 LNHDA and CDR2 SQIVND (reference sequence). The length of the CDR3 is 14 residues. The ends lost 1 base at V and 7 bases at J; junction bases unmatched: 3. The CDR3 region has the DNA TGTGCCAGTAGTATAGCCGGCGGGAGGAACATTCAGTACTTC. Its protein product is CASSIAGGRNIQYF. Filled out from reference TRBV19 and TRBJ2-4, the complete variable domain reads DGGITQSPKYLFRKEGQNVTLSCEQNLNHDAMYWYRQDPGQGLRLIYYSQIVNDFQKGDIAEGYSVSREKKESFPLTVTSAQKNPTAFYLCASSIAGGRNIQYFGAGTRLSVL.

The chain employs TRBV29-1 and TRBJ2-7; D is perhaps TRBD2 (7 bases). CDR3 length: 11 residues. Trimming stripped 4 bases from V and 9 bases from J, with 13 bases between. Germline CDR1 SQVTM, CDR2 ANQGSEA. DNA of the CDR3: TGCAGCGTTGTAAGGGAGGGGGTGCAGTACTTC. Encoded protein: CSVVREGVQYF.

The chain carries TRBV28 and TRBJ1-1, with TRBD1 matching over 7 bases. Germline V gives CDR1 MDHEN, CDR2 SYDVKM. This CDR3 has 16 residues. V shed 6 bases and J 1 base; nucleotides not matched to a gene: 11. This CDR3 is CASSHRGDSWNTEAFF. For the CDR3, the DNA is TGTGCCAGCAGCCACCGGGGGGACAGCTGGAACACTGAAGCTTTCTTT. The full variable domain, rest sourced from reference TRBV28 and TRBJ1-1, is DVKVTQSSRYLVKRTGEKVFLECVQDMDHENMFWYRQDPGLGLRLIYFSYDVKMKEKGDIPEGYSVSREKKERFSLILESASTNQTSMYLCASSHRGDSWNTEAFFGQGTRLTVV.

The V gene is TRBV5-1, the J gene TRBJ2-5, with D perhaps being TRBD1 or TRBD2 (5 bases each). Germline assignment: CDR1 SGHRS and CDR2 YFSETQ. The CDR3 is 13 residues long. V lost 4 bases and J 7 bases, leaving 14 bases between the germline ends. In DNA, the CDR3 is TGCGCCAGCAGCCCAAGGGACCTTGGGACCCAGTACTTC. Its translation: CASSPRDLGTQYF.

The chain joins TRBV4-1 to TRBJ2-3, with 8 positions matching TRBD2. This CDR3 spans 15 amino acids. Per the germline V gene, CDR1 is MGHRA and CDR2 is YSYEKL. V dropped 2 bases and J dropped 8; count of bases not matched to a gene: 9. The CDR3: CASSQPDSGMGTQYF. DNA for the CDR3: TGCGCCAGCAGCCAACCGGATAGCGGGATGGGTACGCAGTATTTT.

The genes are TRBV11-3 and TRBJ2-2; 8 bases line up with TRBD1. With 6 bases clipped from V and 0 bases from J, the junction kept 6 bases outside the gene matches. Germline CDR1 SGHNT, CDR2 YENEEA. The CDR3 length is 16 residues. CDR3 amino acids: CASSPPGQANTGELFF. The CDR3 DNA reads as TGTGCCAGCAGTCCCCCGGGACAGGCGAACACCGGGGAGCTGTTTTTT.

J is TRBJ1-4 and V is TRBV23-1; D ambiguous. Being an ORF, TRBV23-1 has a function that is uncertain. V was shortened by 1 base and J by 7 bases, with 1 base between the two germline ends. This CDR3 contains 11 residues. CDR3 DNA: TGCGCCAGCAGTCAATTTGAAAAACTGTTTTTT. Its translation is CASSQFEKLFF.

The chain joins TRBV19 to TRBJ2-7; D may be TRBD1 or TRBD2 (5 bases each). CDR1 is LNHDA, CDR2 SQIVND, per germline (reference sequence). V was trimmed by 4 bases and J by 2 bases, leaving 12 bases between them. CDR3 length: 14 residues. CDR3 sequence: CASSRDVAPYEQYF. The CDR3 bases are TGTGCCAGTAGTAGGGACGTCGCGCCCTACGAGCAGTACTTC.

The J gene is TRBJ1-3, the V gene TRBV19; 7 positions match TRBD1. The V and J ends lost 3 bases and 0 bases, in that order; junction bases with no gene match: 5. CDR1 is LNHDA, CDR2 SQIVND, per germline (reference sequence). This CDR3 spans 16 amino acids. The CDR3 here is CASSMEGASSGNTIYF. The CDR3, as DNA: TGTGCCAGTAGTATGGAGGGGGCGAGCTCTGGAAACACCATATATTTT.

V and J are TRBV4-2 and TRBJ2-5; 15 bases agree with TRBD2. V shed 1 base and J 4 bases; nucleotides not matched to a gene: 7. Germline CDR1 is LGHNA and CDR2 is YNFKEQ. The CDR3 covers 18 residues. CDR3 in DNA: TGTGCCAGCAGCCAAGGGGGGACTAGCGGGAGGAGAGGAGAGACCCAGTACTTC. As protein: CASSQGGTSGRRGETQYF.

This chain links TRBV4-2 with TRBJ1-3; 7 bases fit TRBD1. The germline gives CDR1 LGHNA, CDR2 YNFKEQ. The CDR3 spans 19 residues. V shed 5 bases and J 3 bases; nucleotides not matched to a gene: 19. Here the CDR3 reads CASSSALGTVNHGGNTIYF. As DNA, the CDR3 is TGTGCCAGCAGCTCCGCTCTCGGGACAGTAAATCACGGTGGAAACACCATATATTTT.

The chain couples TRBV18 to TRBJ2-5, with D perhaps TRBD1 or TRBD2 (6 bases each). The CDR3 sequence is 15 residues long. The V end lost 6 bases, the J end lost 1 base, and 15 bases lay between the germline ends. CDR1 and CDR2 (germline): KGHSH, LQKENI. CDR3 sequence: CASSPSGAVQETQYF. The CDR3 DNA follows: TGTGCCAGCTCCCCCTCGGGGGCGGTCCAAGAGACCCAGTACTTC. The full variable domain, completed using reference TRBV18 and TRBJ2-5, is NAGVMQNPRHLVRRRGQEARLRCSPMKGHSHVYWYRQLPEEGLKFMVYLQKENIIDESGMPKERFSAEFPKEGPSILRIQQVVRGDSAAYFCASSPSGAVQETQYFGPGTRLLVL.

This clone has more than one count but fewer than ten. The chain has TRBV19 and TRBJ1-1; possibly TRBD1 for D (6 bases). V dropped 7 bases and J dropped 4 bases, with 13 bases sitting between them. Germline V gene sequence: CDR1 LNHDA, CDR2 SQIVND (reference sequence). The CDR3 length is 13 residues. The CDR3 loop is CASTLDSFTEAFF. The CDR3 coding sequence is TGTGCCAGTACATTGGACAGTTTCACTGAAGCTTTCTTT.

V gene TRBV21-1 combines with J gene TRBJ2-7; the table's TRBD2 call for D was not verified on the DNA. TRBV21-1 is described as a pseudogene. The CDR3 extends over 15 amino acids. Written as DNA, the CDR3 is TGTGCCAGCACCGAACTAGCGGGAGGAACCTACGAGCAGTACTTC. This sequence encodes CASTELAGGTYEQYF.